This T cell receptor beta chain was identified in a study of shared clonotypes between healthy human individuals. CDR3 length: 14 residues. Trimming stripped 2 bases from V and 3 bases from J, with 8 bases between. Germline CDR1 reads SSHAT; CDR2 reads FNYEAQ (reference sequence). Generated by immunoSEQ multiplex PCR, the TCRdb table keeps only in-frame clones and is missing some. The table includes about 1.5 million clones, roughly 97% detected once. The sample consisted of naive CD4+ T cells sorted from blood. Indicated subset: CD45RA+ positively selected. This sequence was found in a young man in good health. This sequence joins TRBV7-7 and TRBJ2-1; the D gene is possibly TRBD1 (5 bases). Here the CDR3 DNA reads TGTGCCAGCAGCTTATCCAGGGTCTACAATGAGCAGTTCTTC. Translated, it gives CASSLSRVYNEQFF.